This entry is about one T cell receptor beta chain. Its matching antigen is unknown. The data belong to a study of chemoradiotherapy in HPV16-positive cancers. This CDR3 is built from 13 residues. Germline CDR1 LGHNA, CDR2 YSLEER. Deletions cut 3 bases from V and 7 bases from J, with 12 bases between. Samples were taken several times over chemoradiotherapy. Data came from immunoSEQ multiplex PCR; TCRdb stores just in-frame clones and leaves some out. The repertoire holds roughly 5,000 clones, with about three quarters as singletons. Study outcomes and limitations: Candidate HPV-specific clones and E7-related TCR motifs grew in tumor during treatment. HPV-responsive T-cell expansion during chemoradiotherapy was linked to improved recurrence-free survival in HPV16-positive patients. Only two HPV16-positive patients supplied the functional HPV-specificity definition.

The chain has TRBV4-3 and TRBJ1-1, with D tentatively TRBD1 (6 bases). This material was collected from a patient who underwent chemoradiotherapy. The clonotype was recovered from a human donor with HPV-associated anogenital cancer. CDR3 loop: CASSHPGTLEAFF. The CDR3 region has the DNA TGCGCCAGCAGCCATCCCGGGACACTTGAAGCTTTCTTT.